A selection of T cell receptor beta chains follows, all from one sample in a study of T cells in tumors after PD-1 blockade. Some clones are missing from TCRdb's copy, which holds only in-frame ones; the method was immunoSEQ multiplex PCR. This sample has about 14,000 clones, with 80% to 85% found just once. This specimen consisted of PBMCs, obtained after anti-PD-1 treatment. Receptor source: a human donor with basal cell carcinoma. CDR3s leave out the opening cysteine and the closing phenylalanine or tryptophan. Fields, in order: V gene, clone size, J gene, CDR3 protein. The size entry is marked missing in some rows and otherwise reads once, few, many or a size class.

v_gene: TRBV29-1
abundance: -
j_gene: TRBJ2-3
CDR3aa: SVGIRGRADTQY

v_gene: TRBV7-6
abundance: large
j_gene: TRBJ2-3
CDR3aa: ASSLSTDTQY

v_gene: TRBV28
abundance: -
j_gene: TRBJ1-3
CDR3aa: ASSRRRGGSGNTIY

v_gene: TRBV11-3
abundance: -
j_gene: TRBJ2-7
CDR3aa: ASSLDGTGGQY

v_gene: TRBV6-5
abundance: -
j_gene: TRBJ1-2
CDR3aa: ASRITGDTGYT

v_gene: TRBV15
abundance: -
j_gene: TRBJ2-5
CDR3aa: ATSRGGGRETQY

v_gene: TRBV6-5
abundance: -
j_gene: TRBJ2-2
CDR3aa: ASKRDRAGELF

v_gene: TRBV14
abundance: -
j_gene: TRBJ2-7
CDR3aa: ASSLLGQGGYEQY

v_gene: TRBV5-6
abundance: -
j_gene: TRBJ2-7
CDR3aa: ASSLAGGVQYEQY

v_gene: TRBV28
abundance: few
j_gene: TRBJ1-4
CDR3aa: ASLGQFNEKLF

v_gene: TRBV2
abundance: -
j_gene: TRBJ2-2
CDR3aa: ASSESGRTGGELF

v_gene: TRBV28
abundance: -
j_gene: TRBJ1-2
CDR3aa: ASSSPGTVYWGYT

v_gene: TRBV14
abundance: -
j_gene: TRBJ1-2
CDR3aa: ASSQDRAGGYT

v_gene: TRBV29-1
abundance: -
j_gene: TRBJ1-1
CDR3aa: SVDWGNTEAF

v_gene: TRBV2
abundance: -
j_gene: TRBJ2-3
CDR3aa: ASTPGQRTDTQY

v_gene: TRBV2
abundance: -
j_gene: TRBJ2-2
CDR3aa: ASCLDRGNTGELF

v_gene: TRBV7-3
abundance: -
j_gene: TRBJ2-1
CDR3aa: ASSLTVTSVGNEQF

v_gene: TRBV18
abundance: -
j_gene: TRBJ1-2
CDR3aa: ASSLGQDRYT

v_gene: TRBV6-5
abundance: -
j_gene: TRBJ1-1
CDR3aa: ASSYSRQINTEAF

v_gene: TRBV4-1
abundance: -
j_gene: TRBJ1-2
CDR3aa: ASSPRDRSNYGYT

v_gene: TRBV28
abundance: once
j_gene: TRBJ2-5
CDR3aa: ASSLRGSPRTQY

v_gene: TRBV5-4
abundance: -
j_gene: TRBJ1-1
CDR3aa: ASSLGRQRDTEAF

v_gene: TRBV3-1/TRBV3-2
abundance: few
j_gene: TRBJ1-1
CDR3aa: ASSPLRAVVNTEAF

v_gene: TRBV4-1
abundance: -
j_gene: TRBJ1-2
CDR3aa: ASSQWTGQGADGYGYT

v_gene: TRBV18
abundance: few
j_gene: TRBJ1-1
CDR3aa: ASSPPGTGVRITEAF

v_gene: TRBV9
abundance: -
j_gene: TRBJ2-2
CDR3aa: ASSENTGELF

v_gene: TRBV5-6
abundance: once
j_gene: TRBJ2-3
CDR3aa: ASSLGPIITTQY

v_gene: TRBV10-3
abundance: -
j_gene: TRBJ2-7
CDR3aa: AISPASSYEQY

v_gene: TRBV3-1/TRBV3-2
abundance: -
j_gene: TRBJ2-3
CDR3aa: ASSLGQVYTDTQY

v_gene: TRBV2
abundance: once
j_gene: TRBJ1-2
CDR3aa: ASTLTRNYGYT

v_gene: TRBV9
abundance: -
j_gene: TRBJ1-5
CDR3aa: ASSVGGATNQPQH

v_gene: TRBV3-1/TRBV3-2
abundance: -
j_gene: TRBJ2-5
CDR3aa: ASSQDGKTQY

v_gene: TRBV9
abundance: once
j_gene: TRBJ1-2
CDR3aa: ASSGRQVVNYGYT

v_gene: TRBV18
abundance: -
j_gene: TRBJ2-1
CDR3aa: ASLSLGGGSYNEQF

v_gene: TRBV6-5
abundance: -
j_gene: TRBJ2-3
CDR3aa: ASSYKGLSTDTQY

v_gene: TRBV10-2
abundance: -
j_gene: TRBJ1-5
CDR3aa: ASSVVWDSSNQPQH

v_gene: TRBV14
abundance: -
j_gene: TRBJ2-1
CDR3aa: ASSQVPFASSNEQF

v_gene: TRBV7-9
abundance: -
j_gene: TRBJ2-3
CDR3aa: ASSWLAGGSDTQY

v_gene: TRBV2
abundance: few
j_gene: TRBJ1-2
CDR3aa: ASSGESYGYT

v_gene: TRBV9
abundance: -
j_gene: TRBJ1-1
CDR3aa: ASSVLEGMNTEAF

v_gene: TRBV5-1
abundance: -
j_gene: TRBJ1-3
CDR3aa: ASSLEQASSGNTIY

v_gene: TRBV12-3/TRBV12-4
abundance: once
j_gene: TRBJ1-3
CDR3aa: ASMIRGNTIY

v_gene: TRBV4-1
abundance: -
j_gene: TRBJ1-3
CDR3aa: ASSQVYSSRTLAGNTIY

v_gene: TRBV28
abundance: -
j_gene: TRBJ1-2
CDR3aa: ASSLPTAVYGYT

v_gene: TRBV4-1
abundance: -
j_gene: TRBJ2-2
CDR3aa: ASSQEEGGTGELF

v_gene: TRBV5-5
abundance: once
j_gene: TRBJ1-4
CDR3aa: ASSRDRGEKLF

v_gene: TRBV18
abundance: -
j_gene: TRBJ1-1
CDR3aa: ASSPLGVRNTEAF

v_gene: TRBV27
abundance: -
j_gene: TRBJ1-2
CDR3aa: ASSYTGPNYGYT

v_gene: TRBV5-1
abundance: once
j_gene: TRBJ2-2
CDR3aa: ATGRGGNTGELF

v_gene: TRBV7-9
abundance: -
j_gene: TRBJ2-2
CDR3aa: ASSPQRAGDTGELF

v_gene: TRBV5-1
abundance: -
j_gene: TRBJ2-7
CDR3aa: ASSTSWGGSYEQY

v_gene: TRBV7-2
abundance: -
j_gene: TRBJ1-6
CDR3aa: ASSLNPGRGYLH

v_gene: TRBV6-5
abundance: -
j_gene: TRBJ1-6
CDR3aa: ASRIRDRNNSPLH

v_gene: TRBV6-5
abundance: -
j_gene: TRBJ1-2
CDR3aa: ASSYGRTGDGYT

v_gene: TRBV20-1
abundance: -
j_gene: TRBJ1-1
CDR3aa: SAYRIREAF

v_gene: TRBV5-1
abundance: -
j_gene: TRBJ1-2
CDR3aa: ASSGGQGTRGYT

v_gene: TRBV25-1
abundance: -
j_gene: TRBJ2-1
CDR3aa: ASGASGSGSYNEQF

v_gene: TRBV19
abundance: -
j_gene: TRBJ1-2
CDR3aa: ASSISGRYGYT

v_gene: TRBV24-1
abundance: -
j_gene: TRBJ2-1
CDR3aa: ATSDPTRLSSYNEQF

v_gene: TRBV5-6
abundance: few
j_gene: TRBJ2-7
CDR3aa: ASSPVGTHYEQY